This entry lists 5 T cell receptor beta chains sequenced from one sample in a study of T cells in localized non-small cell lung cancer. Sequencing was performed with immunoSEQ multiplex PCR; in TCRdb, only in-frame clones are kept and a portion is missing. The sample holds tens of thousands of clones, over 75% seen once. The sample consisted of peripheral blood, taken before any cancer treatment. Source of these receptors: a male donor at least 60 years old with stage I squamous cell lung carcinoma.

The chain employs TRBV29-1 and TRBJ1-2; D is uncertain. Trimming stripped 3 bases from V and 0 bases from J, with 5 bases between. The germline gives CDR1 SQVTM, CDR2 ANQGSEA. The CDR3 has 12 residues. CDR3 region: CSVEDSNYGYTF. The CDR3 DNA is TGCAGCGTTGAGGACTCTAACTATGGCTACACCTTC.

The chain recombines TRBV5-1 with TRBJ2-7; D uncertain. Trimming pared 4 bases from V and 5 bases from J, leaving 16 bases between. Germline CDR1 SGHRS, CDR2 YFSETQ. The CDR3 has 14 amino acids. CDR3 DNA: TGCGCCAGCAGCCTTGCTGATAGCAATGACGAGCAGTACTTC. Its protein is CASSLADSNDEQYF.

This clone has only a few counts. The chain couples TRBV9 to TRBJ2-2; 7 nucleotides match TRBD1. This CDR3 comprises 14 residues. Germline loops: CDR1 SGDLS, CDR2 YYNGEE. Trimming at V came to 0 bases and at J to 13 bases, leaving 9 bases not matched to a gene. CDR3 residues: CASSVADGQAGLFF. In DNA form, the CDR3 reads TGTGCCAGCAGCGTAGCGGATGGACAGGCGGGGCTGTTTTTT.

CDR3 region: CASSGGVGTRSGNEQFF. The CDR3 DNA sequence: TGTGCCAGCAGTGGGGGCGTGGGGACTAGGTCGGGAAATGAGCAGTTCTTC. The rearrangement uses TRBV25-1 and TRBJ2-1; 8 positions match TRBD2. Germline CDR1 MGHDK, CDR2 SYGVNS. V lost 4 bases and J lost 7; bases outside the gene matches: 15. The CDR3 spans 17 residues. Full variable domain (rest looked up from reference TRBV25-1 and TRBJ2-1): EADIYQTPRYLVIGTGKKITLECSQTMGHDKMYWYQQDPGMELHLIHYSYGVNSTEKGDLSSESTVSRIRTEHFPLTLESARPSHTSQYLCASSGGVGTRSGNEQFFGPGTRLTVL.

V is TRBV6-5 and J is TRBJ2-4; D ambiguous. V was pared by 4 bases and J by 1 base, with 8 bases between. The germline CDR1 and CDR2 sequences are MNHEY and SVGAGI. The CDR3 runs to 14 residues. The CDR3 coding sequence is TGTGCCAGCAGTTCGAGGTCGGCCAAAAACATTCAGTACTTC. This sequence encodes CASSSRSAKNIQYF.